The 14 T cell receptor beta chains presented below share a single source sample, sequenced in a study of cytomegalovirus exposure and HLA in healthy donors. PCR involved 60 Vbeta and 13 Jbeta primers. TCRdb's copy holds only in-frame clones and misses some; the assay was immunoSEQ multiplex PCR. The data show a few hundred thousand clones, 77% seen once. Material: PBMCs. These receptors came from a woman in her fifties or sixties in good health and CMV-seropositive.

The rearrangement joins TRBV10-1 to TRBJ2-7; TRBD2 matches 13 bases. Germline V gene data show CDR1 as WNHNN and CDR2 as SYGVQD (reference sequence). The CDR3 is 13 amino acids. Trimming at V came to 10 bases and at J to 5 bases, leaving 5 bases not matched to a gene. CDR3 protein: CATRTSGSHEQYF. DNA for the CDR3: TGCGCCACCCGGACTAGCGGGAGCCACGAGCAGTACTTC.

The chain links TRBV6-6 to TRBJ1-2; perhaps TRBD1 as D (5 bases). Germline V gene data show CDR1 as MNHNY and CDR2 as SVGAGI (reference sequence). Trimming left V 7 bases short and J 0 bases short, with 12 bases between. This CDR3 comprises 14 residues. CDR3 in DNA: TGTGCCAGCACCAGACAGATAGCTAACTATGGCTACACCTTC. It encodes CASTRQIANYGYTF.

The rearrangement uses TRBV9 and TRBJ1-3, with a tentative D call TRBD1 (6 bases). Per germline, CDR1 SGDLS and CDR2 YYNGEE. The CDR3 consists of 13 residues. Trimming took 0 bases from V and 8 from J, leaving 9 bases between them. The CDR3 is CASSVEGGHTIYF. CDR3 in DNA: TGTGCCAGCAGCGTAGAAGGGGGACACACCATATATTTT.

The rearrangement joins TRBV7-6 to TRBJ2-2, with 8 bases lining up with TRBD1. Germline trimming cut 4 bases from V and 1 base from J; bases unmatched to any gene: 8. The germline V gene has CDR1 SGHVS and CDR2 FNYEAQ. This CDR3 comprises 17 residues. CDR3 region: CASSSRQGTGNTGELFF. The CDR3 nucleotides read TGTGCCAGCAGCTCTAGGCAGGGGACAGGGAACACCGGGGAGCTGTTTTTT.

Only one count was recorded for this clone. The rearrangement links TRBV2 to TRBJ2-7, with 8 bases matching TRBD1. This CDR3 contains 14 residues. J lost 3 bases, V lost 8 bases, and 9 bases had no gene match. Germline assignment: CDR1 SNHLY and CDR2 FYNNEI. The chain's CDR3 is CASSIRGLHYEQYF. The CDR3, as DNA: TGTGCCAGCTCAATCAGGGGGCTCCACTACGAGCAGTACTTC.

The V call is TRBV7-9, the J call TRBJ1-1; a possible D gene is TRBD1 (5 bases). The CDR3 contains 14 residues. Germline CDR1 and CDR2: SEHNR and FQNEAQ (reference sequence). V lost 5 bases to trimming and J lost 1 base, with 11 bases between them. The chain's CDR3 is CASSNRQTNTEAFF. For the CDR3, the DNA is TGTGCCAGCAGCAACAGACAGACGAACACTGAAGCTTTCTTT.

The J gene is TRBJ2-3, the V gene TRBV10-3, with D possibly TRBD2 on 7 matching bases. The germline V gene encodes CDR1 ENHRY and CDR2 SYGVKD. V was clipped by 7 bases and J by 1 base, with 21 bases between them. The CDR3 has 17 amino acids. In DNA, the CDR3 is TGTGCCATCACCGCCGGGGCGGGGGCGTCGGGCACAGATACGCAGTATTTT. Translation gives CAITAGAGASGTDTQYF.

The rearrangement joins TRBV5-1 to TRBJ1-3; D is undetermined. The CDR3 has 14 residues. Trimming stripped 0 bases from V and 2 bases from J, with 6 bases between. Germline assignment: CDR1 SGHRS and CDR2 YFSETQ. CDR3 protein: CASSLAGPGNTIYF. CDR3 DNA sequence: TGCGCCAGCAGCTTGGCTGGGCCTGGAAACACCATATATTTT.

The chain joins TRBV5-1 to TRBJ2-5; D not resolved. Germline V CDR1 and CDR2: SGHRS, YFSETQ. V lost 0 bases and J 4 bases, leaving 13 bases between the germline ends. The CDR3 is made up of 15 amino acids. The CDR3 DNA reads as TGCGCCAGCAGCTTGGCCGGCAGCGAAGGAGAGACCCAGTACTTC. Translation: CASSLAGSEGETQYF.

V and J are TRBV7-8 and TRBJ1-5; D perhaps matches TRBD1 (6 bases). V gave up 9 bases and J gave up 5 bases, with 20 bases separating them. Germline V gene sequence: CDR1 SGHVS, CDR2 FQNEAQ. The CDR3 spans 15 residues. Here the CDR3 DNA reads TGTGCCAGTGGGGTCGGGAGGGGGGAATATCAGCCCCAGCATTTT. This sequence encodes CASGVGRGEYQPQHF.

The rearrangement links TRBV5-1 to TRBJ2-7; D ambiguous. Trimming left V 2 bases short and J 2 bases short, with 8 bases between. This CDR3 spans 13 amino acids. The germline CDR1 and CDR2 sequences are SGHRS and YFSETQ. The CDR3 protein is CASSFAVAYEQYF. For the CDR3, the DNA is TGCGCCAGCAGCTTTGCAGTCGCCTACGAGCAGTACTTC.

The V and J genes are TRBV6-5 and TRBJ1-5; the match to TRBD1 covers 7 bases. V shed 7 bases, J shed 4 bases, and the junction held 7 bases outside the gene matches. The length of the CDR3 is 14 residues. Germline CDR1 is MNHEY and CDR2 is SVGAGI. The CDR3 loop reads CASNTRDRNQPQHF. The DNA for the CDR3 is TGTGCCAGCAACACCCGGGACAGAAATCAGCCCCAGCATTTT.

This chain connects TRBV6-1 to TRBJ2-2, with D unresolved. The CDR3 is 13 amino acids. Germline assignment: CDR1 MNHNS and CDR2 SASEGT. The V end was cut by 3 bases, the J end by 7 bases, with 9 bases between. DNA of the CDR3: TGTGCCAGCAGTGACTGGGCCGGCGGGGAGCTGTTTTTT. Its translation is CASSDWAGGELFF.

The chain combines TRBV6-1 with TRBJ2-3; 13 positions agree with TRBD2. There are 15 residues in the CDR3. J gave up 3 bases and V 4 bases, and 1 base lay outside the gene matches. Germline V gene data show CDR1 as MNHNS and CDR2 as SASEGT. DNA of the CDR3: TGTGCCAGCAGTGGACTAGCGGGAGGAACAGATACGCAGTATTTT. It encodes CASSGLAGGTDTQYF.